The T cell receptor beta chain under discussion was sequenced for a study of a mutant IDH1 vaccine in newly diagnosed glioma (dated by TCRdb to the early 2020s). A note on the overall study: Vaccination started 4-6 weeks after radiotherapy alone, or was given together with temozolomide cycles in the groups whose treatment included chemotherapy. The week-35 safety follow-up was designated visit V12, and the week-47 end of study was designated visit V13. Longitudinal TCRB deep sequencing was performed for approximately 24 treated patients wherever samples were available for exploratory analyses. Prior to enrollment, standard therapy consisting of radiotherapy alone, temozolomide alone, or radiochemotherapy with temozolomide had been administered to patients, with the combination being received by most patients. Of the 25 to 40 patients who were treated, about 60% were male and around 40% were female, and the mean age was approximately 40 years. Peripheral blood samples were drawn at six visits, namely V03 (baseline), V05, V07, V10, V12 and V13. Study-level results and caveats: Immune responses induced by the vaccine were seen in roughly 95% of patients across multiple MHC alleles. No apparent relationship was observed between pseudoprogression and alterations in the top peripheral T cell clonotypes detected by TCRB sequencing. Selection of PBMC samples for TCRB deep sequencing was based on availability. According to the authors, sample limitations meant that analyses of patient blood samples could not be reproduced.

Inclusive of the bounding cysteine and phenylalanine, the CDR3 is 16 residues long. This entry keeps only the CDR3 DNA: 48 bases, framed from base 1. CDR1 and CDR2, looked up from the germline V gene, are KGHSH and LQKENI. A distance of 9 bases separates the germline ends of V and J, which lose 3 bases and 0 bases respectively. Receptor amplification or capture employed the immunoSEQ multiplex PCR assay. Following the manufacturer's protocol, the hsTCRB Kit was used to amplify rearranged TCR beta chain sequences. Sequencing of TCRB libraries was carried out on an Illumina MiSeq. Per the source publication's procedure: The proprietary platform of the kit vendor was used for demultiplexing, trimming and gene mapping. The clones in this table, taken by TCRdb from immuneACCESS, are in-frame only. Not every clone is retained; where verified, under half of the shortfall comes from an unresolved V gene, and the cause of the rest is unknown. That table is the source of V, J and clone size, and D and trimming were worked out from the DNA. For this sample the table gives around 40,000 clones, of which over 75% were detected only once. Of the sample, around 1.5% falls within the top ten clones.

The meaning of the sample's time point label: week 35, safety follow-up. Each vaccine dose, consisting of 300 ug of a 20-mer mutant IDH1 peptide in Montanide, was administered subcutaneously with topical imiquimod. Patients received eight vaccinations in weeks 1, 3, 5, 7, 11, 15, 19 and 23, corresponding to visits V03 through V10. Newly diagnosed WHO grade 3 or 4 IDH1-mutant astrocytomas showing loss of nuclear ATRX were present in the donors. The samples were drawn from NOA16, a multicentre, single-arm, open-label phase I trial in Germany that tested a mutant IDH1 peptide vaccine in humans for the first time. Genomic DNA for TCRB sequencing was isolated from EDTA blood with the DNeasy Blood and Tissue Kit. This clone was seen once. Its recognized antigen is unknown. No much larger clone is present one base from it, and per-base qualities are unavailable.

The V and J genes are TRBV18 and TRBJ2-6; the D gene is tentatively TRBD1 or TRBD2, each matching 5 bases. The receptor was isolated from a middle-aged man with glioma. Sequenced here: PBMCs, sampled from a glioma patient whose treatment included an IDH1 peptide vaccine. The nucleotides are TGTGCCAGCTCACCCCCCGGGACCTCTGGGGCCAACGTCCTGACTTTC. Protein translation: CASSPPGTSGANVLTF.